This entry concerns a single TCR beta chain. Antigen specificity is unknown. This specimen comes from a study of Tregs in tolerant kidney transplant recipients. Trimming took off 7 bases at V and 0 bases at J, with 4 bases between the two ends. Germline V gene data show CDR1 as SGHAT and CDR2 as FQNNGV. The CDR3 is made up of 11 amino acids. Mixed chimerism was transient after nonmyeloablative marrow transplants from related graft donors. Unstimulated Tregs (CD4+CD25+CD127-) and CD4+CD25- non-Tregs were sorted from PBMCs. Method: immunoSEQ multiplex PCR; TCRdb's copy keeps in-frame clones and lacks some. The sample has about 100,000 clones; more than 85% are singletons. Study-level findings and limits: Antigen-driven expansion was suggested because donor-specific Tregs expanded more than all Tregs in tolerant patients.

Here the sequenced sample was CD4+ T cells from blood (PBMCs), taken 12 months after the transplant. The chain combines TRBV11-2 with TRBJ2-7; D not certain. The sequence was obtained from a human patient who received a combined kidney and bone marrow transplant. Some T cells may have come from the graft donor. The DNA of the CDR3 is TGTGCCAGCACCCACTCCTACGAGCAGTACTTC. Its translation: CASTHSYEQYF.